The 5 T cell receptor beta chains presented below share a single source sample, sequenced in a study of CD8 T cells in Susac syndrome. Random hexamers served to reverse transcribe roughly 0.45 to 1 ug RNA. MiXCR, run by TCRdb on the immunoSEQ multiplex PCR reads, gives a single entry per CDR3 protein. The repertoire has around 180,000 distinct CDR3 sequences, 94% of them found once; the top ten carry approximately 0.11%. The sample taken for sequencing was CD4+ T cells from PBMCs. These receptors all stem from a human donor with Susac syndrome.

The V call is TRBV12-3 or TRBV12-4, the J call TRBJ2-5, with unresolved D. Trimming removed 6 bases from V and 1 base from J, with 9 bases in between. The CDR3 contains 13 residues. CDR3 sequence reads: CASSFLGQETQYF. As DNA, the CDR3 is TGTGCCAGCAGCTTCCTGGGCCAAGAGACCCAGTACTTC.

The chain combines TRBV12-3 or TRBV12-4 with TRBJ2-4, with 8 bases lining up with TRBD1. This CDR3 spans 15 amino acids. The V gene end was trimmed by 6 bases and the J gene end by 3 bases; junction bases not matched to a gene: 7. Written as DNA, the CDR3 is TGTGCCAGCAGGACAGGGGAATTAGTCAAAAACATTCAGTACTTC. Its translation is CASRTGELVKNIQYF.

The chain carries TRBV24-1 and TRBJ2-1; 8 nucleotides line up with TRBD1. Trimming took 2 bases from V and 7 from J; bases not matched to a gene: 0. The CDR3 length is 13 residues. Germline V gene data show CDR1 as KGHDR and CDR2 as SFDVKD. CDR3 in DNA: TGTGCCACCAGTGATTGGACAGGGAATGAGCAGTTCTTC. Translation: CATSDWTGNEQFF.

This chain joins TRBV20-1 and TRBJ2-1, with TRBD2 matching over 8 bases. V was clipped by 2 bases and J by 2 bases; unmatched bases: 8. CDR1 is DFQATT, CDR2 SNEGSKA, per germline (reference sequence). The CDR3 length is 16 residues. This CDR3 is CSARISGGGPYNEQFF. CDR3 in DNA: TGCAGTGCTAGAATAAGCGGGGGTGGCCCCTACAATGAGCAGTTCTTC.

The V and J genes are TRBV7-3 and TRBJ2-5; D is unclear. The CDR3 spans 13 residues. CDR1 is SGHTA, CDR2 FQGTGA, per germline. Trimming stripped 5 bases from V and 5 bases from J, with 12 bases between. The CDR3 region has the DNA TGTGCCAGCAGCCCCGGCTCCGGGGAGACCCAGTACTTC. The encoded protein is CASSPGSGETQYF. The whole variable domain, remainder taken from reference TRBV7-3 and TRBJ2-5, is GAGVSQTPSNKVTEKGKYVELRCDPISGHTALYWYRQSLGQGPEFLIYFQGTGAADDSGLPNDRFFAVRPEGSVSTLKIQRTERGDSAVYLCASSPGSGETQYFGPGTRLLVL.